Following are 9 T cell receptor beta chains from one sample sequenced in a study of regulatory T cells in long-lasting Graves disease. The sample's time point: newly diagnosed GD, antithyroid drugs for less than 3 months. Generation of the TCR library employed RNA extracted from PBMCs. Arm-PCR of CDR3 regions with iRepertoire HTBI primers generated TCR beta libraries. TCRdb reprocessed the multiplex PCR reads with MiXCR, giving one entry per CDR3 protein. The sample includes 350,000 to 450,000 distinct CDR3 sequences, 15% of them seen just once. These data are also associated with another study on T cells in Graves' hyperthyroidism and ophthalmopathy.

The sequences come from peripheral blood mononuclear cells (PBMCs), collected at new diagnosis, from a patient treated with antithyroid drugs. The receptors were sampled from a woman in her 30s with Graves disease.

This clonotype occurred a few times. This chain joins TRBV24-1 and TRBJ2-2; D is perhaps TRBD1 (6 bases). Germline loops: CDR1 KGHDR, CDR2 SFDVKD. V lost 5 bases and J 6 bases, leaving 15 bases between the germline ends. This CDR3 contains 15 residues. The CDR3 DNA reads as TGTGCCACCAGTGGGATACAGGGAAGAGCCGGGGAGCTGTTTTTT. This sequence encodes CATSGIQGRAGELFF.

This clonotype has at least ten counts. The V gene is TRBV7-3, the J gene TRBJ2-5; TRBD2 agrees at 11 bases. In germline, CDR1 is SGHTA, CDR2 FQGTGA. The junction had 4 bases not matched to a gene; V was cut back by 0 bases and J by 4 bases. This CDR3 spans 16 amino acids. Written as DNA, the CDR3 is TGTGCCAGCAGCTTAACCGGGACTAGCGGCGGAGAGACCCAGTACTTC. Translating it yields CASSLTGTSGGETQYF.

This clonotype was counted once. The V gene is TRBV20-1, the J gene TRBJ2-7; 7 bases are a match to TRBD2. The V segment lost 3 bases and the J segment 4 bases; nucleotides outside the gene matches: 3. There are 12 residues in the CDR3. In germline, CDR1 is DFQATT, CDR2 SNEGSKA (reference sequence). The CDR3 spells CSASVGGYEQYF. In DNA, the CDR3 is TGCAGTGCTAGCGTCGGGGGGTACGAGCAGTACTTC.

The chain joins TRBV30 to TRBJ2-7; a weak D match, TRBD2 (5 bases). CDR1 is GTSNPN, CDR2 SVGIG, per germline (reference sequence). The CDR3 runs 12 residues. V was clipped by 2 bases and J by 7 bases, with 12 bases between them. The CDR3: CAWSPMDFEQYF. The CDR3 region has the DNA TGTGCCTGGAGTCCAATGGACTTTGAGCAGTACTTC.

At least ten counts were recorded for this clonotype. The chain links TRBV5-6 to TRBJ1-5, with 8 bases lining up with TRBD1. The CDR3 runs 15 residues. V shed 1 base and J 6 bases; nucleotides not matched to a gene: 6. Per the germline V gene, CDR1 is SGHDT and CDR2 is YYEEEE. The CDR3 DNA reads as TGTGCCAGCAGCTTGTCCCGGACAGGGCGTCAGCCCCAGCATTTT. The encoded protein is CASSLSRTGRQPQHF.

The CDR3 here is CSLRLAGEQFF. The CDR3 DNA is TGCAGTCTCCGACTAGCGGGTGAGCAGTTCTTC. The rearrangement uses TRBV29-1 and TRBJ2-1; 10 bases are a match to TRBD2. Looked up from germline, CDR1 is SQVTM and CDR2 is ANQGSEA. CDR3 length: 11 amino acids.

This clonotype was seen many times. The rearrangement uses TRBV18 and TRBJ1-5, with D possibly TRBD1 on 5 matching bases. The CDR3 is 13 residues long. The germline V gene has CDR1 KGHSH and CDR2 LQKENI. V was shortened by 0 bases and J by 10 bases, with 10 bases between the two germline ends. The CDR3 region has the DNA TGTGCCAGCTCACCACCGGGGCAGATTCCCCAGCATTTT. Amino acids: CASSPPGQIPQHF.

This clonotype showed up just once. This CDR3 is CASSSHRMGHHMNTEAFF. CDR3 sequence (DNA): TGTGCCAGCAGCTCCCACCGAATGGGACACCACATGAACACTGAAGCTTTCTTT. The chain carries TRBV7-9 and TRBJ1-1; D is possibly TRBD1 (6 bases). There are 18 residues in the CDR3. Trimming left V 4 bases short and J 0 bases short, with 21 bases between. Per the germline V gene, CDR1 is SEHNR and CDR2 is FQNEAQ (reference sequence).

In this sample, this clonotype turned up many times. The V and J genes are TRBV12-3 or TRBV12-4 and TRBJ1-5; D unclear. This CDR3 has 15 amino acids. Trimming removed 3 bases at V and 1 base at J, with 10 bases between. DNA of the CDR3: TGTGCCAGCAGTTTTCACCGCAGGAGCAATCAGCCCCAGCATTTT. Translation: CASSFHRRSNQPQHF.